The sequence of this TCR beta chain was determined in a study of PD-1 blockade in classical Hodgkin lymphoma. General observations from the study: What caused the repertoire differences, perhaps disease activity or prior therapy, remains undefined.

Concerning this clone itself: Its antigen is currently unknown.

Using immunoSEQ multiplex PCR, the repertoire was profiled, and TCRdb retains in-frame clones only, with some absent. In the table there are some 46,000 clones, about three quarters of which are singletons. The junction had 17 bases not matched to a gene; V was cut back by 3 bases and J by 1 base. The CDR3 covers 19 residues. CDR1 is MDHEN and CDR2 is SYDVKM in the germline V gene. Every one of the patients relapsed after autologous stem cell transplantation (brentuximab vedotin exposure was variable). This chain joins TRBV28 and TRBJ2-7; 8 nucleotides agree with TRBD1. The specimen was peripheral blood mononuclear cells (PBMCs), collected before the second cycle of nivolumab. The clonotype comes from a human donor with classical Hodgkin lymphoma. The chain's CDR3 is CASSLGVDRVFDRSYEQYF. DNA of the CDR3: TGTGCCAGCAGTTTGGGGGTGGACAGGGTTTTCGATAGGTCCTACGAGCAGTACTTC.